Shown below are 26 T cell receptor beta chains from a single sample sequenced in a study of Graves' ophthalmopathy and Graves' hyperthyroidism. Amplification from RNA transcripts yielded the TCR beta CDR3 regions. In the first round, RT-PCR was carried out with HTBI primers, and a multiplex PCR formed the second round. TCRdb redid the calling of the multiplex PCR reads with MiXCR, one entry per CDR3 protein. The repertoire has about 400,000 distinct CDR3 sequences, around 19% of them found once; the top ten carry 1.6%. Material for sequencing was peripheral blood. All receptors derive from a woman between 18 and 29 years old with Graves' ophthalmopathy.

This clonotype was counted ten times or more. The gene calls are TRBV12-3 or TRBV12-4 and TRBJ2-2; no clear D gene. V was shortened by 8 bases and J by 5 bases, with 12 bases between the two germline ends. The CDR3 runs 13 residues. CDR3 DNA: TGTGCCAGCGCTCACACGGATACCGGGGAGCTGTTTTTT. This encodes CASAHTDTGELFF.

In this sample, this clonotype turned up many times. The chain uses TRBV4-2 and TRBJ2-2, with 9 bases lining up with TRBD1. Trimming cost V 4 bases and J 6 bases; bases outside gene matches: 12. This CDR3 is built from 17 residues. The germline CDR1 and CDR2 sequences are LGHNA and YNFKEQ. This chain's CDR3 is CASSPTGTGRVSGELFF. The CDR3 DNA reads as TGTGCCAGCAGCCCCACCGGGACAGGGAGAGTATCCGGGGAGCTGTTTTTT.

The gene calls are TRBV6-1 and TRBJ2-5; tentatively, D is TRBD1 (6 bases). Per germline, CDR1 MNHNS and CDR2 SASEGT. V lost 7 bases and J lost 1, with 13 bases in between. The CDR3 covers 14 residues. In DNA, the CDR3 is TGTGCCAGCACTCGGGACACTATCCAAGAGACCCAGTACTTC. Translated: CASTRDTIQETQYF.

This clonotype has ten or more counts. The chain combines TRBV30 with TRBJ1-2; perhaps TRBD1 as D (5 bases). In germline, CDR1 is GTSNPN, CDR2 SVGIG (reference sequence). V gave up 5 bases and J gave up 5 bases, with 12 bases separating them. The CDR3 consists of 12 residues. The CDR3 coding sequence is TGTGCCTGGGGGGGTGGCCGGTATGGCTACACCTTC. Translated: CAWGGGRYGYTF.

This clonotype was seen many times. This sequence joins TRBV7-2 and TRBJ1-1, with 11 bases aligning to TRBD1. V trimming: 1 base; J trimming: 3 bases; junction bases outside the gene matches: 10. Per germline, CDR1 SGHTA and CDR2 FQGNSA. This CDR3 spans 18 amino acids. For the CDR3, the DNA is TGTGCCAGCAGCTTAGGGAATAGGACAGGGGGCCAGTACACTGAAGCTTTCTTT. Its protein product is CASSLGNRTGGQYTEAFF.

Many counts were recorded for this clonotype. The chain recombines TRBV28 with TRBJ1-2; no clear D gene. Trimming stripped 4 bases from V and 4 bases from J, with 10 bases between. The CDR3 is 13 residues long. Germline V lookup: CDR1 MDHEN, CDR2 SYDVKM. The CDR3 sequence is CASSSLDIYGYTF. The DNA for the CDR3 is TGTGCCAGCAGTTCCCTCGACATCTATGGCTACACCTTC.

This clonotype has a count of ten or more. The chain recombines TRBV10-3 with TRBJ1-1; 9 positions agree with TRBD1. Germline V gene sequence: CDR1 ENHRY, CDR2 SYGVKD. This CDR3 is built from 12 residues. Trimming took 11 bases from V and 4 from J; bases not matched to a gene: 5. CDR3 coding DNA: TGTGCCGTTCGACAGGGGGTCACTGAAGCTTTCTTT. Amino acids: CAVRQGVTEAFF.

This clonotype was seen ten or more times. V is TRBV5-1 and J is TRBJ2-7; 9 bases are shared with TRBD1. The germline CDR1 and CDR2 sequences are SGHRS and YFSETQ. This CDR3 is built from 15 residues. V was clipped by 0 bases and J by 5 bases; unmatched bases: 6. The CDR3 bases are TGCGCCAGCAGCTTGGCGGGGACAGGGCAGGACGAGCAGTACTTC. This sequence encodes CASSLAGTGQDEQYF.

This clonotype was seen at least ten times. The chain is built from TRBV6-5 and TRBJ1-2; D remains ambiguous. Germline values: CDR1 MNHEY, CDR2 SVGAGI. Trimming took off 6 bases at V and 3 bases at J, with 17 bases between the two ends. The CDR3 runs 15 residues. The CDR3 DNA reads TGTGCCAGCAGCAAAGGCCGGGCCCCCGACTATGGCTACACCTTC. Translation gives CASSKGRAPDYGYTF.

This clonotype appeared many times. This chain joins TRBV20-1 and TRBJ2-7; 11 bases fit TRBD1. The CDR3 totals 17 residues. Per germline, CDR1 DFQATT and CDR2 SNEGSKA (reference sequence). After removal of 1 base from V and 2 bases from J, the junction contained 10 bases not matched to a gene. The CDR3 DNA sequence: TGCAGTGCTAGAGTGGGACAGGGGGTTTCTCCAGCCTACGAGCAGTACTTC. It codes for CSARVGQGVSPAYEQYF.

The table lists this clonotype with many counts. The CDR3 coding sequence is TGCGCCAGCAGCTTGGGTCCAGGGGGAGGATATGGCTACACCTTC. Its translation is CASSLGPGGGYGYTF. The chain links TRBV5-1 to TRBJ1-2; 7 positions match TRBD1. Trimming at V came to 0 bases and at J to 5 bases, leaving 7 bases not matched to a gene. Germline values: CDR1 SGHRS, CDR2 YFSETQ. The CDR3 sequence is 15 residues long.

This clonotype was seen a handful of times. The CDR3 protein is CASSPPSGTGELFF. The DNA for the CDR3 is TGTGCCAGCTCACCACCATCGGGCACCGGGGAGCTGTTTTTT. The J gene is TRBJ2-2, the V gene TRBV18; D remains unclear. This CDR3 has 14 residues. CDR1 and CDR2 (germline): KGHSH, LQKENI. Trimming cost V 0 bases and J 4 bases, with 6 bases left between them.

The V and J genes are TRBV6-1 and TRBJ1-1; D remains ambiguous. Trimming pared 0 bases from V and 7 bases from J, leaving 9 bases between. Germline V gene sequence: CDR1 MNHNS, CDR2 SASEGT. This CDR3 has 13 residues. This CDR3 is CASSEALRSEAFF. The CDR3 region has the DNA TGTGCCAGCAGTGAAGCGCTCCGCAGTGAAGCTTTCTTT.

The chain joins TRBV6-5 to TRBJ2-4; D is unclear. The CDR3 spans 14 residues. From germline, CDR1 is MNHEY and CDR2 SVGAGI. Trimming shortened V by 6 bases and J by 0 bases, and 9 bases separated the two germline ends. The CDR3 region has the DNA TGTGCCAGCAGCTACCTAATAGCCAAAAACATTCAGTACTTC. Translation: CASSYLIAKNIQYF.

This clonotype was picked up many times. The V call is TRBV20-1, the J call TRBJ2-7, with 7 bases identical to TRBD1. This CDR3 comprises 11 residues. V trimming: 6 bases; J trimming: 7 bases; junction bases outside the gene matches: 6. Germline CDR1 DFQATT, CDR2 SNEGSKA (reference sequence). The CDR3 coding sequence is TGCAGTGCAAAGGGACAGATTGAGCAGTACTTC. Its protein product is CSAKGQIEQYF.

In this sample, this clonotype turned up many times. The V call is TRBV12-3 or TRBV12-4, the J call TRBJ2-4, with 9 bases identical to TRBD1. CDR3 length: 16 residues. The J segment lost 0 bases and the V segment lost 5 bases, leaving 5 bases of the junction unmatched. CDR3 region: CASSHTGGIAKNIQYF. In nucleotides, the CDR3 is TGTGCCAGCAGTCACACAGGGGGCATAGCCAAAAACATTCAGTACTTC.

This clonotype was observed many times. V gene TRBV12-3 or TRBV12-4 combines with J gene TRBJ1-2, with 7 bases fitting TRBD1. Losses at the gene ends were 5 bases for V and 5 bases for J; bases not matched to a gene: 11. The CDR3 runs to 15 residues. CDR3 loop: CASSPTEGAGYGYTF. CDR3 nucleotide sequence: TGTGCCAGCAGTCCAACGGAGGGGGCAGGGTATGGCTACACCTTC.

This clonotype was seen at least ten times. The CDR3 loop reads CASSPFPGGDYGYTF. CDR3 nucleotides: TGTGCCAGCTCACCGTTCCCAGGGGGTGACTATGGCTACACCTTC. The rearrangement uses TRBV18 and TRBJ1-2; 7 nucleotides line up with TRBD1. V was pared by 3 bases and J by 3 bases, with 7 bases of the junction left unmatched. This CDR3 is built from 15 residues. Germline V CDR1 and CDR2: KGHSH, LQKENI.

This clonotype was observed at least ten times. The chain employs TRBV7-9 and TRBJ2-7, with D unclear. The CDR3 is 12 residues long. The germline CDR1 and CDR2 sequences are SEHNR and FQNEAQ (reference sequence). V lost 1 base to trimming and J lost 5 bases, with 6 bases between them. CDR3 sequence (DNA): TGTGCCAGCAGCTTAGGGTCAGACGAGCAGTACTTC. Translating it yields CASSLGSDEQYF.

This clonotype was seen ten or more times. The chain combines TRBV30 with TRBJ1-2; tentative D call: TRBD1 (5 bases). V was cut by 7 bases and J by 8 bases, with 17 bases left in between. In germline, CDR1 is GTSNPN, CDR2 SVGIG (reference sequence). This CDR3 region has 12 residues. CDR3 DNA: TGTGCCTTCGCCCCAGGGAAGGGGGGCTACACCTTC. It is translated as CAFAPGKGGYTF. Together with reference TRBV30 and TRBJ1-2, the CDR3 gives the full variable domain: SQTIHQWPATLVQPVGSPLSLECTVEGTSNPNLYWYRQAAGRGLQLLFYSVGIGQISSEVPQNLSASRPQDRQFILSSKKLLLSDSGFYLCAFAPGKGGYTFGSGTRLTVV.

At least ten counts were recorded for this clonotype. The chain joins TRBV29-1 to TRBJ1-2; D unclear. The CDR3 length is 13 residues. Germline CDR1 reads SQVTM; CDR2 reads ANQGSEA. Trimming left V 5 bases short and J 6 bases short, with 16 bases between. The DNA for the CDR3 is TGCAGCGTTCAAGGGAGGGAATTGAATGGCTACACCTTC. This gives the protein CSVQGRELNGYTF.

In this sample, this clonotype turned up many times. The chain is built from TRBV6-5 and TRBJ1-2; 8 bases fit TRBD1. The junction had 1 base not matched to a gene; V was cut back by 0 bases and J by 7 bases. Germline lookup yields CDR1 MNHEY and CDR2 SVGAGI. This CDR3 is 13 amino acids long. The DNA of the CDR3 is TGTGCCAGCAGTTACTCAGGACAGGGTGGCTACACCTTC. Its protein product is CASSYSGQGGYTF.

This clonotype appeared many times. The gene calls are TRBV29-1 and TRBJ2-6; the D gene is possibly TRBD1 (5 bases). With 4 bases removed from V and 2 bases from J, the gap between germline ends came to 15 bases. Germline CDR1 and CDR2: SQVTM and ANQGSEA. The CDR3 loop spans 16 amino acids. This CDR3 reads CSVVGFQGTGANVLTF. CDR3 in DNA: TGCAGCGTTGTGGGGTTTCAGGGAACTGGGGCCAACGTCCTGACTTTC.

This clonotype was counted many times. J is TRBJ2-2 and V is TRBV19; 8 positions match TRBD2. Per the germline V gene, CDR1 is LNHDA and CDR2 is SQIVND (reference sequence). CDR3 length: 15 residues. Trimming at V came to 7 bases and at J to 5 bases, leaving 9 bases not matched to a gene. The CDR3 reads CASNEGLGVTGELFF. In DNA form, the CDR3 reads TGTGCCAGTAACGAGGGACTAGGGGTTACCGGGGAGCTGTTTTTT.

At least ten counts were recorded for this clonotype. The rearrangement links TRBV6-1 to TRBJ2-2; 10 positions agree with TRBD1. The CDR3 length is 15 residues. From germline, CDR1 is MNHNS and CDR2 SASEGT. With 7 bases clipped from V and 4 bases from J, the junction kept 6 bases outside the gene matches. In nucleotides, the CDR3 is TGTGCCAGCATCGGGACAGGGGAAGCCACCGGGGAGCTGTTTTTT. Amino acid sequence: CASIGTGEATGELFF.

The sample holds many counts of this clonotype. J is TRBJ1-2 and V is TRBV18, with 7 bases matching TRBD1. Germline V CDR1 and CDR2: KGHSH, LQKENI. The length of the CDR3 is 17 residues. Trimming removed 6 bases from V and 4 bases from J; junction bases left unmatched: 17. The CDR3 sequence is CASSQTTRTGGPYGYTF. As DNA, the CDR3 is TGTGCCAGCTCTCAGACCACCCGGACAGGTGGCCCCTATGGCTACACCTTC.